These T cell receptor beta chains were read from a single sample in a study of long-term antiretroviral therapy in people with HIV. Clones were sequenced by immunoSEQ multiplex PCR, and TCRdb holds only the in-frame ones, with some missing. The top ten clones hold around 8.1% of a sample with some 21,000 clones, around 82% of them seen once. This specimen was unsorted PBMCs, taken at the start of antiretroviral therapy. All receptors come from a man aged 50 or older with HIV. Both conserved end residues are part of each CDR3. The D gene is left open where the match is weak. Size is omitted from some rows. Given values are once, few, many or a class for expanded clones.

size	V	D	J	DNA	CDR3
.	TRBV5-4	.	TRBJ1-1	TGTGCCAGCAGCTTTAGGGACACTGAAGCTTTCTTT	CASSFRDTEAFF
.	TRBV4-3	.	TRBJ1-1	TGCGCCAGCAGGTGGACGGTGAACACTGAAGCTTTCTTT	CASRWTVNTEAFF
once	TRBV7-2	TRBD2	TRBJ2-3	TGTGCCAGCAGCTTAGAGGGGGCGGGAGGGCTGGATACGCAGTATTTT	CASSLEGAGGLDTQYF
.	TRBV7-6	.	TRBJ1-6	TGTGCCAGCAGCCCCAGCAGGGTCTCCTATAATTCACCCCTCCACTTT	CASSPSRVSYNSPLHF
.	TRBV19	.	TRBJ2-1	TGTGCCAGTAGTATAAGTCCCCGGCCCAACAATGAGCAGTTCTTC	CASSISPRPNNEQFF
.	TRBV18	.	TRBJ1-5	TGTGCCAGCTCACTGGGTCTGGGCGGGGGCAATCAGCCCCAGCATTTT	CASSLGLGGGNQPQHF
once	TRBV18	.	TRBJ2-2	TGTGCCAGCTCACCACGAATGGACGCGAACACCGGGGAGCTGTTTTTT	CASSPRMDANTGELFF
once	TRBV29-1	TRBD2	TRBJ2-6	TGCAGCGTTGCGGGGGGAACTGGGGCCAACGTCCTGACTTTC	CSVAGGTGANVLTF
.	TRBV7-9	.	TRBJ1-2	TGTGCCAGCAGCTTCGGCTCCTATGGCTACACCTTC	CASSFGSYGYTF
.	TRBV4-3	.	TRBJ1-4	TGCGCCAGCAGCCAAGACCCGGATATTGCAGGGTTCCGCGAAAAACTGTTTTTT	CASSQDPDIAGFREKLFF
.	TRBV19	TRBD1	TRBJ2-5	TGTGCCAGTAGTATCCATTCGGACAGGCAAGAGACCCAGTACTTC	CASSIHSDRQETQYF
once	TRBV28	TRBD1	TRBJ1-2	TGTGCCAGCAGTTTAACTCAGGGGGCGCAGAACTATGGCTACACCTTC	CASSLTQGAQNYGYTF
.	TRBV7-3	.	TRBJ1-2	TGTGCCAGCAGCTATCAGGGGAACTATGGCTACACCTTC	CASSYQGNYGYTF
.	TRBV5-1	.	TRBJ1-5	TGCGCCAGCAGCTTGGCCGGTCGGGGTCAGCCCCAGCATTTT	CASSLAGRGQPQHF
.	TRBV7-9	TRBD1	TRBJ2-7	TGTGCCAGCAGCGACAGGGGAAGCTCCTACGAGCAGTACTTC	CASSDRGSSYEQYF
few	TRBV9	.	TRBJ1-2	TGTGCCAGCAAGGGTCCCCATGGCTACACCTTC	CASKGPHGYTF
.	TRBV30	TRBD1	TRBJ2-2	TGTGCCTGGAGTGGAGGGGGCGTGGACACCGGGGAGCTGTTTTTT	CAWSGGGVDTGELFF
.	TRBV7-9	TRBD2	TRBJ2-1	TGTGCCAGCAGCTCGGGCGTAATAGCGGGTGGCAATGAGCAGTTCTTC	CASSSGVIAGGNEQFF
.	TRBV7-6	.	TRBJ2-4	TGTGCCAGCAGCTTAGTGAGCGGGCTTCTAGCCAAAAACATTCAGTACTTC	CASSLVSGLLAKNIQYF
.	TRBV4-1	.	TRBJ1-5	TGCGCCAGCAGCCAAGAACCCTCGGGGAATCAGCCCCAGCATTTT	CASSQEPSGNQPQHF
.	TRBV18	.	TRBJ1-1	TGTGCCAGCTCAATGGGGCGGAACACTGAAGCTTTCTTT	CASSMGRNTEAFF
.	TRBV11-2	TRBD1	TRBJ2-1	TGTGCCAGCAGCTTAGAGGCCACAGGGGCTTCCTACAATGAGCAGTTCTTC	CASSLEATGASYNEQFF
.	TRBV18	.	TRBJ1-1	TGTGCCAGCTCCCCCCAGGATGAAGCTTTCTTT	CASSPQDEAFF
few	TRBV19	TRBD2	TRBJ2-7	TGTGCCAGTAGTATGACGACTAGCGGGTACGAGCAGTACTTC	CASSMTTSGYEQYF